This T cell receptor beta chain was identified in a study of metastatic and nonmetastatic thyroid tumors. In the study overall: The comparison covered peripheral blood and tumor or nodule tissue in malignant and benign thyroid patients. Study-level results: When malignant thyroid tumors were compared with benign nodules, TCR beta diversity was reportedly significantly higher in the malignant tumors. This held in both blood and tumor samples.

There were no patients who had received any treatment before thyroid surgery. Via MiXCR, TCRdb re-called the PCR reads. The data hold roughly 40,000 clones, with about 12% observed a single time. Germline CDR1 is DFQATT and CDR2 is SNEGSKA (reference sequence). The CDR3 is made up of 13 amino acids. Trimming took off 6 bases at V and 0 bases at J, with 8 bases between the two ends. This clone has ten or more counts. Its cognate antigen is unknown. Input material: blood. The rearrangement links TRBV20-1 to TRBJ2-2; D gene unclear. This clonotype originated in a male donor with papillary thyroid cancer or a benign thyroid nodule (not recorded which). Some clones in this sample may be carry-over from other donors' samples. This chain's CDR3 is CSASLSNTGELFF. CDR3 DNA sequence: TGCAGTGCGAGTCTTTCGAACACCGGGGAGCTGTTTTTT.